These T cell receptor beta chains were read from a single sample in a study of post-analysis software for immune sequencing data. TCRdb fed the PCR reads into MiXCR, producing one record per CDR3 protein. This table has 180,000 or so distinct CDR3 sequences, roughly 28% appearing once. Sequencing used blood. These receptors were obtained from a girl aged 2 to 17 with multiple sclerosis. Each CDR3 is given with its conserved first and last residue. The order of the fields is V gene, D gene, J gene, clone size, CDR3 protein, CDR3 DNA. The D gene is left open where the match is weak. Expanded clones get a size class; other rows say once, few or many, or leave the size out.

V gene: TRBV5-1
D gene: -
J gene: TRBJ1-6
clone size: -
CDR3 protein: CASSLGGQGQNSPLHF
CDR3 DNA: TGCGCCAGCAGCCTGGGTGGGCAGGGACAAAATTCACCCCTCCACTTT

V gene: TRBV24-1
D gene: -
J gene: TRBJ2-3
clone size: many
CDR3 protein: CATSDPTRGRIDTQYF
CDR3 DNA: TGTGCCACCAGTGATCCAACCCGCGGCCGGATAGATACGCAGTATTTT

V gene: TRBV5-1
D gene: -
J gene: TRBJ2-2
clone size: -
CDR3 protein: CASSFTGTGELFF
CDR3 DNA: TGCGCCAGCAGCTTTACAGGGACCGGGGAGCTGTTTTTT

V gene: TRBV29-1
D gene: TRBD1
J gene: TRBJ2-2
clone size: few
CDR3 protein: CSVGSPDRGSAGELFF
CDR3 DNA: TGCAGCGTTGGCAGCCCCGACAGGGGGAGCGCCGGGGAGCTGTTTTTT

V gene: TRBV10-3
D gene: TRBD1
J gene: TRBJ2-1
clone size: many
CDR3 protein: CAISRTGTGDDEQFF
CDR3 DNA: TGTGCCATCAGCAGAACCGGGACAGGGGACGATGAGCAGTTCTTC

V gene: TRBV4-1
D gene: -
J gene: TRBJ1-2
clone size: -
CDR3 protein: CASSQERADYGYTF
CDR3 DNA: TGCGCCAGCAGCCAAGAAAGGGCGGACTATGGCTACACCTTC

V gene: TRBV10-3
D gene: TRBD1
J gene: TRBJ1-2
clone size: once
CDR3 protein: CAISELDRARDYGYTF
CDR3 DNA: TGTGCCATCAGTGAACTCGACAGGGCACGGGATTATGGCTACACCTTC

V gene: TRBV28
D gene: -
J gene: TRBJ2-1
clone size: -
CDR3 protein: CVSSRRDYNEQFF
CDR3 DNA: TGTGTCAGCAGCCGGCGGGACTACAATGAGCAGTTCTTC

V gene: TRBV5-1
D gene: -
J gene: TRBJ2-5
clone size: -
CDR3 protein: CAGSLGALQETQYF
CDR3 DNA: TGCGCCGGCAGCTTGGGAGCCCTACAAGAGACCCAGTACTTC

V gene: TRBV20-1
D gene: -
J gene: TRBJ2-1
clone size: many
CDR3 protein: CSARGVDSYNEQFF
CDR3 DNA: TGCAGTGCTAGAGGGGTTGATTCCTACAATGAGCAGTTCTTC

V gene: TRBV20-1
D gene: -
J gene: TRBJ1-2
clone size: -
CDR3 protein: CSAPNSVRGGAANYGYTF
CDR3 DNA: TGCAGTGCTCCAAACTCGGTGCGGGGAGGCGCGGCTAACTATGGCTACACCTTC

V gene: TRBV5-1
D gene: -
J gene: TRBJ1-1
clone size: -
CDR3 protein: CASRVGWAFF
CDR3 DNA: TGCGCCAGCCGCGTGGGGTGGGCTTTCTTT

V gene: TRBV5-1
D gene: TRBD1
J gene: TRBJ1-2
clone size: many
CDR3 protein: CASSDTGGGYTF
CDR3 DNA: TGCGCCAGCAGCGATACAGGGGGAGGCTACACCTTC

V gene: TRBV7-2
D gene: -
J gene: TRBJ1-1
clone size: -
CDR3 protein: CASSLEAWNTEAFF
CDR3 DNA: TGTGCCAGCAGCTTAGAAGCGTGGAACACTGAAGCTTTCTTT

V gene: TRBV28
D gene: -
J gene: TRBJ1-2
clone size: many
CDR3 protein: CASTYRDGYTF
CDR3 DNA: TGTGCCAGCACCTACAGGGATGGCTACACCTTC

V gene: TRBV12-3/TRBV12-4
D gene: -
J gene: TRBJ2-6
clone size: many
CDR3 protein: CASSLMVSGANVLTF
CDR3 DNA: TGTGCCAGCAGTTTGATGGTCTCTGGGGCCAACGTCCTGACTTTC

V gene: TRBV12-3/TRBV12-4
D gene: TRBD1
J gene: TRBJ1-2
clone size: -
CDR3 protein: CASRWDRADGYTF
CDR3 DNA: TGTGCCAGCAGGTGGGACAGGGCAGATGGCTACACCTTC

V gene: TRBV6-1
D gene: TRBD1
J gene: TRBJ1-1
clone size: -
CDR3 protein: CASTPGDSYEAFF
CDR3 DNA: TGTGCCAGCACCCCTGGGGACAGCTATGAAGCTTTCTTT

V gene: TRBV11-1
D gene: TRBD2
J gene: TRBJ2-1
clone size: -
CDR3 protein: CAGSYGSGGTYNEQFF
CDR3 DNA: TGTGCCGGCAGCTACGGTAGCGGGGGAACCTACAATGAGCAGTTCTTC

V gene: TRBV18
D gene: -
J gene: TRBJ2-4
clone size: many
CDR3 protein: CASSRQQGRGKNIQYF
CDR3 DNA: TGTGCCAGCTCACGCCAACAGGGACGGGGCAAAAACATTCAGTACTTC

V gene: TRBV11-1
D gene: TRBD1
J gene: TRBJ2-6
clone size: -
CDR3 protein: CASSYKGGTGESLGSGANVLTF
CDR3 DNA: TGTGCCAGCAGCTACAAAGGCGGGACAGGGGAGTCCCTAGGGTCTGGGGCCAACGTCCTGACTTTC

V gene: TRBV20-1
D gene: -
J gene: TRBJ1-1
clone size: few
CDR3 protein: CSARRDGMNTEAFF
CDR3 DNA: TGCAGTGCTAGAAGGGACGGCATGAACACTGAAGCTTTCTTT

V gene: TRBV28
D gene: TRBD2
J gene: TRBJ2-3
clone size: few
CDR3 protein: CASRRPGLAVGSTDTQYF
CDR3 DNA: TGTGCCAGCCGCCGACCGGGACTAGCGGTCGGAAGCACAGATACGCAGTATTTT

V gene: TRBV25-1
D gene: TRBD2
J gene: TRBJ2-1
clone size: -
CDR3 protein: CASRDGTSYPEQFF
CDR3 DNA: TGTGCCAGCAGGGATGGGACTAGCTATCCTGAGCAGTTCTTC

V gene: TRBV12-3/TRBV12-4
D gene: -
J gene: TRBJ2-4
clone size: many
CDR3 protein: CASKEHIAKNIQYF
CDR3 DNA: TGTGCCAGCAAGGAACATATAGCCAAAAACATTCAGTACTTC

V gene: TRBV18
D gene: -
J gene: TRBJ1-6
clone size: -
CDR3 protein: CASSEDTRFVPLHF
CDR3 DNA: TGTGCCAGCTCAGAGGACACTAGGTTTGTACCCCTCCACTTT

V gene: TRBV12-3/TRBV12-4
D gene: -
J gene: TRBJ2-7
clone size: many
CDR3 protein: CASREGGSYEQYF
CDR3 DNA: TGTGCCAGCAGAGAAGGGGGCTCCTACGAGCAGTACTTC